This T cell receptor (beta chain) is drawn from a study of blood T cell repertoires in COVID-19. The wider study: The origin of the acute and convalescent COVID-19 samples was the United States, Italy and Spain.

The CDR3 is 15 residues long. Germline loops: CDR1 SGDLS, CDR2 YYNGEE. Trimming at V came to 4 bases and at J to 15 bases, leaving 11 bases not matched to a gene. Per the authors' pipeline: For nucleated cells, counts were estimated from reference gene primer amplification. Sequencing was performed with immunoSEQ multiplex PCR; in TCRdb, only in-frame clones are kept and a portion is missing. V, J and clone size derive from that table, while D and trimming were established from the DNA sequence. Here the sample spans 390,000 or so clones, around 90% being singletons. During active infection, Seattle patients enrolled and were then monitored through disease.

The source of this sequence is a woman in her twenties or thirties with COVID-19, enrolled during active disease. The gene calls are TRBV9 and TRBJ2-1; 15 nucleotides agree with TRBD2. Sequencing used peripheral blood. In DNA, the CDR3 is TGTGCCAGCAGCCCGACGGGACTAGCGGGGGGTAAATTGTTCTTC. It yields the protein CASSPTGLAGGKLFF.